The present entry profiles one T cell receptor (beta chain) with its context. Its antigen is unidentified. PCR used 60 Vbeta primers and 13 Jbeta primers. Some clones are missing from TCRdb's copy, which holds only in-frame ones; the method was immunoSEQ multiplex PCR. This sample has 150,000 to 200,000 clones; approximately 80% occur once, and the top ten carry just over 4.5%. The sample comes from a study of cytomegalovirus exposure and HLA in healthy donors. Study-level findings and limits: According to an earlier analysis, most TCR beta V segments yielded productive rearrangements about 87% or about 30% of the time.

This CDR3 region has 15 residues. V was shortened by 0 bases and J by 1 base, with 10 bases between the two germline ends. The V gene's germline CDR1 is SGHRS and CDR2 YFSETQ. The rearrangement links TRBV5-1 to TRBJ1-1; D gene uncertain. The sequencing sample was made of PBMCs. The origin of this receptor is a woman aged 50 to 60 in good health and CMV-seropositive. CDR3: CASSLVARGNTEAFF. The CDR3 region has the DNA TGCGCCAGCAGCTTGGTCGCCCGGGGGAACACTGAAGCTTTCTTT.